Listed below are T cell receptor beta chains from one sample, sequenced in a study of vaccination and CD4 T cells after COVID-19. TCRdb fed the PCR reads into MiXCR, producing one record per CDR3 protein. The table lists about 10,000 distinct CDR3 sequences, 34% of them singletons. For these TCRs, the target antigens are not known. The sample taken for sequencing was CD4+ T cells from blood, cultured in vitro. These receptors all come from a human donor in good health. CDR3s include the opening cysteine and the closing phenylalanine or tryptophan. The D gene is left open where the match is weak. Clone size appears in some rows only: once, few, many, or a class for an expanded clone.

abundance	j_gene	v_gene	d_gene	CDR3nt	CDR3aa
NA	TRBJ2-1	TRBV7-9	NA	TGTGCCAGCAGCTTATCGGGAGACTATTATGAGCAGTTCTTC	CASSLSGDYYEQFF
few	TRBJ1-1	TRBV6-1	NA	TGTGCCAGCGGCGCGCGACCGAGCGAAGCTTTCTTT	CASGARPSEAFF
NA	TRBJ1-1	TRBV5-1	NA	TGCGCCAGCAGCTTGGGTGTGGCCGGGGGCATGAACACTGAAGCTTTCTTT	CASSLGVAGGMNTEAFF
medium-sized	TRBJ2-7	TRBV21-1	NA	TGTGCCAGCAGCAAAGGGGGACAGGGTCACTCCTACGAGCAGTACTTC	CASSKGGQGHSYEQYF
NA	TRBJ2-7	TRBV19	NA	TGTGCCAGTAGTATATCCGGGACCCTCTACGAGCAGTACTTC	CASSISGTLYEQYF
NA	TRBJ2-3	TRBV11-2	TRBD1	TGTGCCAGCAGCTCGATACAGGGGAACGCAGATACGCAGTATTTT	CASSSIQGNADTQYF
NA	TRBJ2-7	TRBV5-1	NA	TGCGCCAGCAGCTTGGAACGGCGAGGGGGGTCCGAGCAGTACTTC	CASSLERRGGSEQYF
NA	TRBJ2-1	TRBV6-1	TRBD1	TGTGCCAGCAATATCCGACAGGGCAGCTACAATGAGCAGTTCTTC	CASNIRQGSYNEQFF
NA	TRBJ1-1	TRBV7-9	NA	TGTGCCAGCAGCCCATCTATTTCCAGCACTGAAGCTTTCTTT	CASSPSISSTEAFF
NA	TRBJ1-6	TRBV30	NA	TGTGCCTGGAGTGTACAGTGGACACAGGATAATTCACCCCTCCACTTT	CAWSVQWTQDNSPLHF
NA	TRBJ1-5	TRBV9	TRBD1	TGTGCCAGCAGCGTCTCAGGGGGAAAGTATCAGCCCCAGCATTTT	CASSVSGGKYQPQHF
NA	TRBJ1-1	TRBV7-9	NA	TGTGCCAGCAGATCTAATCCAGGGGAAATTACCAGCACTGAAGCTTTCTTT	CASRSNPGEITSTEAFF
NA	TRBJ2-3	TRBV11-2	NA	TGTGCCAGCAGCTTAGATTGGACAGATACGCAGTATTTT	CASSLDWTDTQYF
few	TRBJ2-2	TRBV20-1	NA	TGCAGTGCTAGAGACCTGGACAAGGGGGACACCGGGGAGCTGTTTTTT	CSARDLDKGDTGELFF
NA	TRBJ2-1	TRBV27	NA	TGTGCCAGCAGTTTCAGGGGTCGGTACAATGAGCAGTTCTTC	CASSFRGRYNEQFF
few	TRBJ2-7	TRBV20-1	NA	TGCAGTGCTAGACCCCTGGGAGGTCCCTACGAGCAGTACTTC	CSARPLGGPYEQYF
NA	TRBJ2-2	TRBV25-1	TRBD2	TGTGCCAGCAGTGAATGGAATAGCGGGGCGAACACCGGGGAGCTGTTTTTT	CASSEWNSGANTGELFF
once	TRBJ2-7	TRBV6-2/TRBV6-3	NA	TGTGCCAGCAGTTACTCGATTGGGGACTACGAGCAGTACTTC	CASSYSIGDYEQYF
NA	TRBJ1-2	TRBV2	NA	TGTGCCAGCAGTGCAGGGGTGCGAGCTGGCTACACCTTC	CASSAGVRAGYTF
medium-sized	TRBJ1-5	TRBV10-3	NA	TGTGCCATAGGGACCGATAGCAATCAGCCCCAGCATTTT	CAIGTDSNQPQHF
few	TRBJ2-7	TRBV6-2/TRBV6-3	NA	TGTGCCAGCAGAGGGACTTTGAGCTCCTACGAGCAGTACTTC	CASRGTLSSYEQYF
few	TRBJ2-3	TRBV7-8	TRBD2	TGTGCCAGCAGCACCCGATTCGGGGGGGGGGGAACAGATACGCAGTATTTT	CASSTRFGGGGTDTQYF
NA	TRBJ1-3	TRBV11-3	NA	TGTGCCAGCAGCCCGGGGAACGGAAACACCATATATTTT	CASSPGNGNTIYF
medium-sized	TRBJ2-7	TRBV10-3	NA	TGTGCCATCAGTGAGTCGGGGCGTGGACGGATAGACAGCCTATACGAGCAGTACTTC	CAISESGRGRIDSLYEQYF
few	TRBJ2-1	TRBV28	TRBD2	TGTGCCAGCAGTACCCCGGGTAGCGGGCCACCATACAATGAGCAGTTCTTC	CASSTPGSGPPYNEQFF
once	TRBJ1-2	TRBV6-1	TRBD1	TGTGCCAGCAGTCAGACAGGGGGTGGCTATGGCCACACCTTC	CASSQTGGGYGHTF
NA	TRBJ2-1	TRBV19	NA	TGTGCCAGTAGTATAATCCTCGGCGTTAACAATGAGCAGTTCTTC	CASSIILGVNNEQFF
few	TRBJ2-7	TRBV27	TRBD2	TGTGCCAGCAGTTTTCACAGGCCCTCCCGCTGGGGGACTAGCTCGTCCTACGAGCAGTACTTC	CASSFHRPSRWGTSSSYEQYF
NA	TRBJ2-2	TRBV27	TRBD2	TGTGCCAGCAGTCTAAAGGGACTAGCGGGAGTTCGAAACACCGGGGAGCTGTTTTTT	CASSLKGLAGVRNTGELFF
NA	TRBJ1-2	TRBV7-8	TRBD1	TGTGCCAGCAGCTTAGGGACAGGGGGCGCCTATGGCTACACCTTC	CASSLGTGGAYGYTF
NA	TRBJ2-3	TRBV19	TRBD1	TGTGCCAGTAGCTCAGGGGGCGCATGGACAGATACGCAGTATTTT	CASSSGGAWTDTQYF
few	TRBJ2-1	TRBV20-1	NA	TGCAGTGCTAGAGAGAGGAGGCCATACAATGAGCAGTTCTTC	CSARERRPYNEQFF
NA	TRBJ2-1	TRBV7-6	NA	TGTGCCAGCAGCTTAGATGTATACAATGAGCAGTTCTTC	CASSLDVYNEQFF
NA	TRBJ2-3	TRBV28	TRBD2	TGTGCCAGCAGCCCTTGGACTAGCGGGAGAAGAGATACGCAGTATTTT	CASSPWTSGRRDTQYF
few	TRBJ2-3	TRBV10-2	TRBD2	TGCGCCAGCAGTGAGATACTAGCGTTCACAGATACGCAGTATTTT	CASSEILAFTDTQYF
NA	TRBJ1-4	TRBV6-1	NA	TGTGCCAGCAGCCAAACACAAATCGGGGAAAAACTGTTTTTT	CASSQTQIGEKLFF
NA	TRBJ1-5	TRBV7-8	NA	TGTGCCAGCAGCTTAGGAGAAGGGAGGCGGCCCCAGCATTTT	CASSLGEGRRPQHF
NA	TRBJ1-1	TRBV12-3/TRBV12-4	NA	TGTGCCAGCAGTCCGGACGGGAACACTGAAGCTTTCTTT	CASSPDGNTEAFF
NA	TRBJ2-2	TRBV19	TRBD1	TGTGCCATTAGAGTACAGGGGCCGGACACCGGGGAGCTGTTTTTT	CAIRVQGPDTGELFF
NA	TRBJ2-1	TRBV19	TRBD1	TGTGCCAGTAGTATAGGCGCCTTCGGACAGGGAGTCTACAATGAGCAGTTCTTC	CASSIGAFGQGVYNEQFF
NA	TRBJ1-5	TRBV6-2/TRBV6-3	NA	TGTGCCAGCAGAACCAATCAGCCCCAGCATTTT	CASRTNQPQHF
NA	TRBJ2-5	TRBV6-2/TRBV6-3	NA	TGTGCCAGCTTGAGTTATGGGGGGGAGACCCAGTACTTC	CASLSYGGETQYF
NA	TRBJ1-4	TRBV6-1	TRBD1	TGTGCCAGCAGGCGGACAGGGGGCGATGAAAAACTGTTTTTT	CASRRTGGDEKLFF
NA	TRBJ1-1	TRBV18	NA	TGTGCCAGCTCACCCCCAGGGGTGAACACTGAAGCTTTCTTT	CASSPPGVNTEAFF
NA	TRBJ1-1	TRBV20-1	TRBD1	TGCAGTGCTAAACGGACAGGGGAAGGCACTGAAGCTTTCTTT	CSAKRTGEGTEAFF